These 6 T cell receptor beta chains were all obtained from the same sample, sequenced in a study of blood T cells in healthy people across ages. It was with a sample-barcoded 5' primer and a J-beta primer mix that a second PCR of about 6 to 12 cycles was run. TCRdb itself ran the 5' RACE reads through MiXCR, one entry per CDR3 protein. The sample gives about 1.4 million distinct CDR3 sequences, roughly 60% of which show up once; over 6.5% is in the top ten. Sequencing was done on a sample of blood. All receptors come from a man aged 18 to 35 in good health.

The chain recombines TRBV4-2 with TRBJ2-1; TRBD2 aligns across 12 bases. Germline CDR1 reads LGHNA; CDR2 reads YNFKEQ. Trimming cost V 8 bases and J 2 bases; bases outside gene matches: 10. The CDR3 sequence is 17 residues long. CDR3 DNA sequence: TGTGCCAGCTCCAGAAGGCTAGCGGGAGGGACCTACAATGAGCAGTTCTTC. Protein product: CASSRRLAGGTYNEQFF.

The rearrangement uses TRBV7-2 and TRBJ1-6, with no clear D. This CDR3 has 13 residues. Germline-derived CDR1 and CDR2 are SGHTA and FQGNSA. V was trimmed by 5 bases and J by 13 bases, leaving 15 bases between them. The DNA of the CDR3 is TGTGCCAGCAGCCTAAACCTAATTACTCCCCTCCACTTT. This codes for CASSLNLITPLHF.

The chain has TRBV4-1 and TRBJ2-7, with a weak D call TRBD1 (6 bases). V was shortened by 2 bases and J by 2 bases, with 13 bases between the two germline ends. Germline V lookup: CDR1 MGHRA, CDR2 YSYEKL. The CDR3 contains 15 residues. CDR3 bases: TGCGCCAGCAGCCAACCTCGGGACAAACCCTACGAGCAGTACTTC. This translates into CASSQPRDKPYEQYF.

V usage is TRBV12-3 or TRBV12-4 and J usage is TRBJ1-6; no reliable D call. The V and J ends lost 4 bases and 5 bases respectively, with 9 bases between them. The CDR3 loop spans 14 amino acids. CDR3 sequence reads: CASSSDGDNSPLHF. The CDR3 DNA sequence: TGTGCCAGCAGTTCGGACGGAGATAATTCACCCCTCCACTTT.

V is TRBV24-1 and J is TRBJ2-5; 8 bases align to TRBD1. Germline trimming cut 7 bases from V and 3 bases from J; bases unmatched to any gene: 12. Per the germline V gene, CDR1 is KGHDR and CDR2 is SFDVKD. There are 16 residues in the CDR3. CDR3 sequence: CATSTLTRQGKETQYF. CDR3 bases: TGTGCCACCAGCACCCTTACCCGACAGGGGAAAGAGACCCAGTACTTC.

J is TRBJ1-1 and V is TRBV12-3 or TRBV12-4, with D hard to call. The V end was cut by 5 bases, the J end by 0 bases, with 13 bases between. The CDR3 covers 15 residues. The CDR3 here is CASSEQAALNTEAFF. CDR3 coding DNA: TGTGCCAGCAGTGAGCAAGCAGCGTTGAACACTGAAGCTTTCTTT.